Listed below are T cell receptor beta chains from one sample, sequenced in a study of regulatory T cells in long-lasting Graves disease. TCRdb called the multiplex PCR reads again in MiXCR, with one record for every CDR3 protein. In the table there are roughly 420,000 distinct CDR3 sequences, about 15% of which are singletons. The same specimen was also included in a second study, on T cells in Graves' hyperthyroidism and ophthalmopathy.

Source: peripheral blood mononuclear cells (PBMCs), taken at new diagnosis, from a patient treated with antithyroid drugs. These receptors came from a young woman with Graves disease. Both conserved end residues are trimmed from each CDR3. The order of the fields is CDR3 length, V gene, J gene, CDR3 protein.

>10|TRBV27|TRBJ1-5
ATGLSNQPQH
>12|TRBV7-9|TRBJ1-5
ASSLTGSDQPQH
>11|TRBV20-1|TRBJ1-1
SANEGMNTEAF
>12|TRBV6-2/TRBV6-3|TRBJ1-6
ASKRGSYNSPLH
>11|TRBV13|TRBJ2-1
ASSAKTYNEQF
>10|TRBV2|TRBJ2-1
ASSEFWTEQF
>14|TRBV19|TRBJ1-5
ASSIRRGWSDQPQH
>12|TRBV6-5|TRBJ2-7
ASSYSRTTYEQY
>19|TRBV28|TRBJ2-1
ATFGQVVAGGNGVTYNEQF
>16|TRBV9|TRBJ2-3
ASSVGGSRTPRTDTQY
>13|TRBV2|TRBJ2-1
ASSEALVAGNEQF
>12|TRBV4-1|TRBJ2-5
ASSQEGGAGTQY
>8|TRBV28|TRBJ1-2
ASRRDGYT
>12|TRBV12-5|TRBJ2-7
ASGLGQPPYEQY
>12|TRBV7-2|TRBJ1-2
ASSRRRPNYGYT
>12|TRBV5-1|TRBJ1-4
ASSSGQGGEKLF